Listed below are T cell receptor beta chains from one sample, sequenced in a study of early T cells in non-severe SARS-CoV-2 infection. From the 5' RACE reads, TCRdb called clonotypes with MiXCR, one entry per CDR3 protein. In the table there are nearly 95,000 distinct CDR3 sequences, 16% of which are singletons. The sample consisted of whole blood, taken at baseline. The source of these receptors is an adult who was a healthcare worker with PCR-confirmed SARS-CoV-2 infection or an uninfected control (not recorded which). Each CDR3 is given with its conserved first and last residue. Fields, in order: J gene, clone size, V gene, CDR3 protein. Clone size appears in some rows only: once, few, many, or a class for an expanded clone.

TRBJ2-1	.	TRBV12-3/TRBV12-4	CASGRPGLADYEQFF
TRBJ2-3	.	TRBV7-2	CASSSFPPHTQYF
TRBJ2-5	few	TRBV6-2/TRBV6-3	CASSRNWGDVETQYF
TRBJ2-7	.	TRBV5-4	CASSPTGTSREQYF
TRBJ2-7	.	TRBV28	CASSAHSGSPEQYF
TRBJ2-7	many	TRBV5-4	CASSLDPGSGYEQYF
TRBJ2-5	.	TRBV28	CASSLTGMEETQYF
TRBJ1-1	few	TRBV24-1	CATSDMAGQGFF
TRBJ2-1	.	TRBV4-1	CASSPPLGNNEQFF
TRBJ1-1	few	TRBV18	CASSPGTPNTEAFF
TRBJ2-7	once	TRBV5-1	CASSLSGISYEQYF
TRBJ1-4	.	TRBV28	CASSRRGGLFF
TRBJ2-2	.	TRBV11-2	CDSRSPGLEIYTGELFF
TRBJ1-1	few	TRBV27	CASSLTGGEAFF
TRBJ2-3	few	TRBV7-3	CASSATPADTQYF
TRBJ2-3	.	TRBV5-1	CASSYPGGDTQYF
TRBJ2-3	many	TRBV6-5	CASSSPRDRPTDTQYF
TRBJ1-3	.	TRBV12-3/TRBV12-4	CASNSPGISGNTIYF
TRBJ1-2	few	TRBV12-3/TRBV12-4	CASSVLANYGYTF
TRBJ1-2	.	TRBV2	CASSEVLSGSYTF
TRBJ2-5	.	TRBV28	CASSPGTSGKETQYF
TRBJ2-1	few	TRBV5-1	CASSLGLRGSHNEQFF
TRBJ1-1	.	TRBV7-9	CASSLDYVNTEAFF
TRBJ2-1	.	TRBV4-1	CASSQGVFRVREGYNEQFF
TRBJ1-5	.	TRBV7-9	CASSLQEQPQHF
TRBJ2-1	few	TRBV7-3	CASSLGPLSGRAVDEQFF
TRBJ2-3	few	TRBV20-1	CSASDQGGGLTDTQYF
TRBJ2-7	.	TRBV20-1	CSATPTGSYYEQYF
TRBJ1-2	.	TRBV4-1	CASSAEPRDRGSSNYGYTF
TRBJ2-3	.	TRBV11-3	CASSSRESSDTQYF
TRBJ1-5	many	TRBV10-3	CAIREEGQPQHF
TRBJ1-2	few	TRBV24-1	CATSDSVRGYTF
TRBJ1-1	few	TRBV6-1	CASRPTGNTEVFF
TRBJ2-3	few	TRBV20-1	CSARPTDTQYF